This T cell receptor beta chain derives from a study of cytomegalovirus exposure and HLA in healthy donors. PCR amplification relied on 60 Vbeta primers (plus 13 Jbeta primers). Here immunoSEQ multiplex PCR was the method, and the copy in TCRdb shows in-frame clones only, minus some. The repertoire holds roughly 100,000 clones, with 75% to 90% as singletons. This TCR was recovered from a man aged 25 to 40 in good health and CMV-seropositive. Sequences were obtained from PBMCs.

The DNA of the CDR3 is TGCGCCAGCAGCCCTGTCGGGGGGCGAGAGACCCAGTACTTC. Protein: CASSPVGGRETQYF. The chain carries TRBV5-1 and TRBJ2-5, with D perhaps matching TRBD2 (7 bases). V was pared by 4 bases and J by 4 bases, with 14 bases between. From germline, CDR1 is SGHRS and CDR2 YFSETQ. The length of the CDR3 is 14 residues.